The 13 T cell receptor beta chains in this list originate from one sample, sequenced in a study of T-cell reconstitution after alpha-beta-depleted transplantation in children. Unique molecular identifiers were used to barcode this TCRbeta library. One entry per CDR3 protein results from TCRdb running MiXCR on the PCR reads. This sample has approximately 650,000 distinct CDR3 sequences; around 13% occur once, and the top ten carry approximately 0.8%. Sequenced material: PBMCs, taken before TCRalphabeta/CD19-depleted stem cell transplant. The receptors originated from a girl aged 2 to 9 with congenital amegakaryocytic thrombocytopenia, due to receive a stem cell transplant.

This clonotype has only a few counts. The J gene is TRBJ2-2, the V gene TRBV7-9; possibly TRBD2 for D (7 bases). The CDR3 has 15 residues. V was pared by 2 bases and J by 4 bases, with 11 bases between. Looked up from germline, CDR1 is SEHNR and CDR2 is FQNEAQ (reference sequence). The CDR3 sequence is CASSLSGGRTGELFF. The CDR3 DNA reads TGTGCCAGCAGCTTATCGGGGGGCCGCACCGGGGAGCTGTTTTTT. Variable domain in full (rest from reference TRBV7-9 and TRBJ2-2): DTGVSQNPRHKITKRGQNVTFRCDPISEHNRLYWYRQTLGQGPEFLTYFQNEAQLEKSRLLSDRFSAERPKGSFSTLEIQRTEQGDSAMYLCASSLSGGRTGELFFGEGSRLTVL.

In its sample, this clonotype was seen many times. The genes are TRBV12-3 or TRBV12-4 and TRBJ2-3; unclear D gene. Trimming pared 4 bases from V and 3 bases from J, leaving 11 bases between. The length of the CDR3 is 14 residues. The DNA of the CDR3 is TGTGCCAGCAGTTCCCCCTTTGGTACAGATACGCAGTATTTT. This codes for CASSSPFGTDTQYF.

This clonotype was counted only a few times. The V call is TRBV18, the J call TRBJ1-2; 9 nucleotides align to TRBD1. Trimming removed 2 bases from V and 3 bases from J; junction bases left unmatched: 4. The V gene's germline CDR1 is KGHSH and CDR2 LQKENI. The CDR3 is 15 amino acids. CDR3 in amino acids: CASSPNRGRDYGYTF. The CDR3 DNA sequence: TGTGCCAGCTCACCAAACAGGGGGCGAGACTATGGCTACACCTTC.

A note on this clonotype: A single base separates this from a much larger clone, so it may be a read error. This chain connects TRBV5-1 to TRBJ2-5, with D maybe TRBD1 (6 bases). Germline CDR1 reads SGHRS; CDR2 reads YFSETQ. CDR3 size: 19 residues. V lost 2 bases and J lost 2, with 25 bases in between. CDR3 sequence reads: CASSFSTPDSTHGQETQYF. In DNA form, the CDR3 reads TGCGCCAGCAGCTTTTCAACTCCGGACAGCACTCATGGTCAAGAGACCCAGTACTTC.

The chain employs TRBV7-9 and TRBJ1-2, with D perhaps TRBD1 (5 bases). Trimming left V 7 bases short and J 5 bases short, with 14 bases between. Germline assignment: CDR1 SEHNR and CDR2 FQNEAQ (reference sequence). The CDR3 is 13 amino acids. The chain's CDR3 is CASTSGTAYGYTF. The CDR3 DNA follows: TGTGCCAGCACCTCCGGGACGGCGTATGGCTACACCTTC.

As for this clonotype: A much larger clone is a single base away; this may be a read error. The rearrangement links TRBV20-1 to TRBJ2-1; D remains unclear. Trimming pared 7 bases from V and 4 bases from J, leaving 11 bases between. CDR1 is DFQATT and CDR2 is SNEGSKA in the germline V gene (reference sequence). This CDR3 contains 12 residues. DNA of the CDR3: TGCAGTGATAGGCTGGATTACAATGAGCAGTTCTTC. Translated, it gives CSDRLDYNEQFF.

This clonotype occurred a few times. The chain carries TRBV7-9 and TRBJ2-7; D is unclear. Germline CDR1 is SEHNR and CDR2 is FQNEAQ (reference sequence). V was trimmed by 4 bases and J by 6 bases, leaving 10 bases between them. CDR3 length: 12 residues. The chain's CDR3 is CASSSGPAEQYF. The CDR3 DNA is TGTGCCAGCAGCTCCGGGCCAGCCGAGCAGTACTTC.

As regards this clonotype: With a much larger clone just one base away, this may be a read error. A read error is likely, as this CDR3 ends without the conserved phenylalanine or tryptophan. The chain links TRBV27 to TRBJ1-1; possible D gene TRBD1, 5 bases. The CDR3 runs to 12 residues. From germline, CDR1 is MNHEY and CDR2 SMNVEV (reference sequence). Trimming removed 6 bases at V and 5 bases at J, with 10 bases between. The CDR3 DNA reads as TGTGCCAGCAGGCGGGGCGGGACTGAAGCTTTCTTA. Amino acids: CASRRGGTEAFL.

This clonotype was observed at least ten times. V is TRBV20-1 and J is TRBJ2-1; 9 nucleotides align to TRBD2. The V gene end was trimmed by 4 bases and the J gene end by 2 bases; junction bases not matched to a gene: 12. CDR1 and CDR2 from the germline V gene are DFQATT and SNEGSKA (reference sequence). The CDR3 has 17 amino acids. CDR3 protein: CSATRDYGTSTYNEQFF. The CDR3 DNA follows: TGCAGTGCTACAAGAGACTACGGGACTAGCACCTACAATGAGCAGTTCTTC.

This clonotype has ten or more counts. The genes are TRBV10-3 and TRBJ2-7, with TRBD1 as a possible D gene (5 bases). The V end was cut by 1 base, the J end by 0 bases, with 13 bases between. Per the germline V gene, CDR1 is ENHRY and CDR2 is SYGVKD. This CDR3 spans 16 amino acids. The CDR3 is CAISEYWTPSSYEQYF. Written as DNA, the CDR3 is TGTGCCATCAGTGAGTACTGGACACCCAGCTCCTACGAGCAGTACTTC.

This sequence joins TRBV3-1 and TRBJ2-7; D is perhaps TRBD1 (5 bases). The CDR3 length is 15 residues. V dropped 4 bases and J dropped 0 bases, with 13 bases sitting between them. CDR1 and CDR2 from the germline V gene are LGHDT and YNNKEL (reference sequence). DNA for the CDR3: TGTGCCAGCAGCCGGCAACAGGTGGGCTCCTACGAGCAGTACTTC. This translates into CASSRQQVGSYEQYF.

The chain couples TRBV30 to TRBJ2-2; either TRBD1 or TRBD2 may fit D (5 bases each). Trimming pared 5 bases from V and 0 bases from J, leaving 16 bases between. The germline V gene has CDR1 GTSNPN and CDR2 SVGIG (reference sequence). CDR3 length: 16 residues. CDR3 sequence (DNA): TGTGCCTGGGGGCTAATTGGGACCGCGAACACCGGGGAGCTGTTTTTT. It translates to CAWGLIGTANTGELFF.

The chain uses TRBV20-1 and TRBJ2-7; 7 bases fit TRBD2. Germline V gene sequence: CDR1 DFQATT, CDR2 SNEGSKA (reference sequence). Trimming removed 5 bases from V and 0 bases from J; junction bases left unmatched: 13. The CDR3 loop spans 16 amino acids. The CDR3 DNA reads as TGCAGTGCTCCCCTTGTCTGGCTAGCGGCCTCCTACGAGCAGTACTTC. It is translated as CSAPLVWLAASYEQYF.